This is a list of T cell receptor beta chains from one sample in a study of blood T cells in healthy people across ages. A single record per CDR3 protein comes from TCRdb applying MiXCR to the 5' RACE reads. The table lists 710,000 or so distinct CDR3 sequences, 32% of them singletons. Sequencing input: blood. The receptors here all came from a woman of 80 years or more in good health. The CDR3 runs from the conserved cysteine through the conserved F or W. The D gene is left open where the match is weak. Clone size is given for some rows only: seen once, a few or many times, or a class if the clone is expanded.

>NA|TRBV12-5|TRBJ1-6|NA
CASGTPTRRDRHYNSPLHF
TGTGCTAGTGGTACACCGACGCGGAGAGACAGACACTATAATTCACCCCTCCACTTT
>TRBD2|TRBV5-1|TRBJ2-7|many
CASSAISGASHEQYF
TGCGCCAGCAGCGCGATCAGCGGGGCGAGCCACGAGCAGTACTTC
>TRBD1|TRBV29-1|TRBJ1-4|many
CSAGDREKLFF
TGCAGCGCCGGGGACAGAGAAAAACTGTTTTTT
>NA|TRBV20-1|TRBJ2-1|many
CSARGGSRTQQFF
TGCAGTGCTAGAGGAGGTTCAAGAACCCAGCAGTTCTTC
>NA|TRBV5-6|TRBJ2-1|many
CASSAGAYEQFF
TGTGCCAGCAGCGCCGGGGCCTATGAGCAGTTCTTC
>NA|TRBV5-5|TRBJ1-2|few
CASGPRSFYGYTF
TGTGCCAGCGGCCCCAGGAGCTTCTATGGCTACACCTTC
>NA|TRBV3-1|TRBJ2-1|many
CASSPNYNEQFF
TGTGCCAGCAGTCCTAATTACAATGAGCAGTTCTTC
>NA|TRBV30|TRBJ2-2|many
CAWRRVDTNTGELFF
TGTGCCTGGAGAAGGGTTGACACTAACACCGGGGAGCTGTTTTTT
>NA|TRBV20-1|TRBJ2-1|many
CSARRQGRGEQFF
TGCAGTGCTAGGCGACAGGGGAGGGGTGAGCAGTTCTTC
>NA|TRBV7-2|TRBJ2-7|many
CASSPRPPREQYF
TGTGCCAGCAGCCCTAGGCCCCCCCGCGAGCAGTACTTC
>NA|TRBV20-1|TRBJ2-7|many
CSPYRGSIYEQYF
TGCAGTCCATACCGGGGCAGCATCTACGAGCAGTACTTC
>NA|TRBV7-9|TRBJ1-2|NA
CASIPGSGPYGCSF
TGTGCCAGCATCCCAGGGTCAGGGCCCTATGGCTGCTCCTTC
>NA|TRBV5-5|TRBJ1-4|NA
CASSTPRTTNEKLFF
TGTGCCAGCTCCACCCCTCGAACAACTAATGAAAAACTGTTTTTT
>NA|TRBV6-2/TRBV6-3|TRBJ2-6|many
CASRDISSSGANVLTF
TGTGCCAGCAGGGACATTTCCAGCTCTGGGGCCAACGTCCTGACTTTC
>TRBD1|TRBV6-1|TRBJ1-1|NA
CASQTGTVNTEAFF
TGTGCCAGCCAGACCGGGACAGTGAACACTGAAGCTTTCTTT
>NA|TRBV5-1|TRBJ2-2|NA
CASSSSAPGTGELFF
TGCGCCAGCAGCTCGTCGGCCCCGGGAACCGGGGAGCTGTTTTTT
>NA|TRBV2|TRBJ1-5|NA
CASSEARGINQPQHF
TGTGCCAGCAGTGAAGCAAGGGGGATTAATCAGCCCCAGCATTTT
>NA|TRBV7-2|TRBJ1-2|many
CASSFPGRDYGYTF
TGTGCCAGCAGCTTCCCGGGCAGAGACTATGGCTACACCTTC
>NA|TRBV19|TRBJ1-1|once
CASSTNSGVDTEAFF
TGTGCCAGTAGTACCAACTCAGGGGTCGACACTGAAGCTTTCTTT
>NA|TRBV2|TRBJ2-6|NA
CASSEVLWGAGANVLTF
TGTGCCAGCAGTGAAGTGCTATGGGGGGCGGGGGCCAACGTCCTGACTTTC
>NA|TRBV13|TRBJ1-2|NA
CASSRHGDPDYGYTF
TGTGCCAGCAGCCGCCACGGAGACCCAGACTATGGCTACACCTTC
>NA|TRBV7-9|TRBJ2-2|NA
CASSLDLSGDTGELFF
TGTGCCAGCAGCTTGGATCTTTCGGGGGACACCGGGGAGCTGTTTTTT
>TRBD1|TRBV4-1|TRBJ1-6|many
CASSQAGGGNSPLHF
TGCGCCAGCAGCCAAGCAGGGGGCGGGAATTCACCCCTCCACTTT
>NA|TRBV7-2|TRBJ2-3|many
CASSFSGGGTDTQYF
TGTGCCAGCAGCTTCTCAGGGGGGGGTACAGATACGCAGTATTTT
>TRBD1|TRBV7-2|TRBJ1-1|NA
CASSFRDRGRGSTFF
TGTGCCAGCAGCTTCCGGGACAGGGGGCGCGGGTCAACTTTCTTT
>NA|TRBV7-6|TRBJ2-7|few
CASSLATAAYEQYF
TGTGCCAGCAGCTTAGCGACGGCAGCCTACGAGCAGTACTTC
>NA|TRBV12-3/TRBV12-4|TRBJ2-3|many
CASSLDPSADTQYF
TGTGCCAGCAGTTTAGACCCTAGCGCAGATACGCAGTATTTT
>NA|TRBV6-5|TRBJ1-3|NA
CASSSTGSFSGNAIYF
TGTGCCAGCAGTAGTACAGGATCCTTCTCTGGAAACGCCATATATTTT
>NA|TRBV7-6|TRBJ2-5|many
CASSLGSPRETQYF
TGCGCCAGCAGCTTGGGCTCCCCCCGGGAGACCCAGTACTTC